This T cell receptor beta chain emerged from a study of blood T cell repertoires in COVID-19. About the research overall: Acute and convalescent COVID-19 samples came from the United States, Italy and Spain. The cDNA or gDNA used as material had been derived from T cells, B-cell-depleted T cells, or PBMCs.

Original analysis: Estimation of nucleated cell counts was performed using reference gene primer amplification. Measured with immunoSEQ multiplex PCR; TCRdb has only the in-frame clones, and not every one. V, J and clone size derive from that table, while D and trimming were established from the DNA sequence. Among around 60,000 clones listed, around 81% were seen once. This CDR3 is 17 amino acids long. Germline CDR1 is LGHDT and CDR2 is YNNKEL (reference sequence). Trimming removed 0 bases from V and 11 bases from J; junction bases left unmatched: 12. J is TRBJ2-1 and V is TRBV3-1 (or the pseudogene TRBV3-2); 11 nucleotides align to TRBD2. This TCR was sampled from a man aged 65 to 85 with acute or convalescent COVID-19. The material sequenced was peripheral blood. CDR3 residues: CASSQDFGTSGGGKQFF. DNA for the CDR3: TGTGCCAGCAGCCAAGATTTCGGGACTAGCGGTGGGGGGAAGCAGTTCTTC.